This TCR beta chain was profiled in a study of T cells in Graves' hyperthyroidism and ophthalmopathy (dated by TCRdb to 2018 to 2020). Context from the whole study: Peripheral blood samples were taken at initial diagnosis, before any treatment was given. To identify TCR V-J signatures that set the groups apart, the researchers used a discovery cohort of more than 95 patients, made up of 40 to 45 with Graves' ophthalmopathy and 57 with stable Graves' hyperthyroidism. Prospective prediction of ophthalmopathy was tested in an independent validation cohort consisting of 18 to 20 hyperthyroidism patients and 15 or so patients who later progressed to ophthalmopathy. The 90 to 100 discovery patients were randomly split 7:3 into training and test sets. In addition, the study compared T-cell repertoires in thyroid tissue and in blood from over 5 Graves' hyperthyroidism patients. Once sampling was done, hyperthyroidism patients were given methimazole at a starting dose of 30 mg daily, whereas ophthalmopathy patients were given high-dose intravenous methylprednisolone. The paper reports TCR Vbeta CDR3 sequencing of over 120 peripheral blood samples: 40 or so ophthalmopathy, around 80 hyperthyroidism and about 17 progressor patients. The full study reports these points: No statistical method was used to fix the sample size in advance, and group allocation was not hidden from the investigators. A 13 V-J signature model separated ophthalmopathy from stable hyperthyroidism, with about 88% sensitivity and roughly 81% specificity in cross-validation and 80%/75% in testing. In validation, the model predicted progression to ophthalmopathy a median of around 6.5 months before onset, with roughly 70% sensitivity and roughly 73% specificity. Blood samples also contained most of the expanded thyroid clonotypes (frequency above 0.001), which suggests that blood repertoires may reflect thyroid immune responses.

Ophthalmopathy patients had moderately to severely active disease, Clinical Activity Score of at least 3, NOSPECS grade of at least 4, and duration under 3 months. Any patient with an uncontrolled infection, another autoimmune disease, pregnancy or lactation was excluded. Clinical symptoms, serum thyroxine and TRAb, thyroid ultrasound, and orbital computed tomography formed the basis for the diagnoses. Ficoll-Paque density gradient centrifugation was used to isolate PBMCs from about 9.4 ml of fresh peripheral blood. Total RNA was extracted using Trizol reagent, and RNA quality was assessed on an Agilent 2100 Bioanalyzer. The TCR beta CDR3 regions were amplified from the RNA transcripts. A first-round RT-PCR of the TCR CDR3 used the HTBI primer set with the Qiagen OneStep RT-PCR kit. The libraries were constructed in a second round of multiplex PCR and then size-selected and purified. Paired-end sequencing of the libraries was performed with 100 bp reads on an Illumina HiSeq2000. In the original analysis: SOAPnuke was used to process the raw data, with reads discarded if the reads contained adapters or uncalled bases, had a mean Phred below 15, or lacked an exact constant-primer or identifier match. COPE v1.2.5 was used to merge high-quality paired reads, and clonotypes were defined as unique nucleotide sequences. Clonotypes were aligned to IMGT TRBV, TRBD and TRBJ reference segments using MiTCR v1.1. The analysis was restricted to V-J combinations with a frequency above 0.0001, which together covered 99% to 99.2% of the repertoires. A TCS score was defined as the ratio of F50 (clonal expansion) to E x V (chaos), with BLOSUM62-based TCRdist applied between CDR3 peptides within each V-J. Welch's t-statistics and random forest reduced just over 500 V-J features to 13, which were used in a naive Bayes classifier (R e1071). Starting from the raw public reads, TCRdb applied fastp trimming at Q25, assembled clones with MiXCR and retained in-frame beta chains. Rows merge per CDR3 protein into single entries with the most common DNA and genes. These V and J calls derive from TCRdb rather than the authors' analysis. The sample table lists about 600,000 distinct CDR3 sequences, 14% of them with a count of one. Of the sample, less than 9% is held by the ten largest clones.

This clonotype has a handful of counts. The clone's antigen remains unknown. Per-base qualities were not stored, and no clone one base away is much larger. CDR1 is given as SGHTS and CDR2 as YDEGEE, both from the germline V gene. Counted from cysteine to phenylalanine, this CDR3 has 15 amino acids. The sequence is cut down to CDR3 DNA, 45 bases in frame from base 1. V is clipped by 0 bases and J by 3 bases, and the sequence between their germline boundaries is 10 bases long. The sample consisted of blood. The clonotype originates from a woman between 18 and 29 years old with Graves' ophthalmopathy. Recombination linked TRBV5-8 to TRBJ1-3; the best D guess is TRBD1, with 5 bases matching. The CDR3 protein: CASSLAGVGGNTIYF. In nucleotide form, the sequence is TGTGCCAGCAGCTTGGCGGGGGTTGGTGGAAACACCATATATTTT.